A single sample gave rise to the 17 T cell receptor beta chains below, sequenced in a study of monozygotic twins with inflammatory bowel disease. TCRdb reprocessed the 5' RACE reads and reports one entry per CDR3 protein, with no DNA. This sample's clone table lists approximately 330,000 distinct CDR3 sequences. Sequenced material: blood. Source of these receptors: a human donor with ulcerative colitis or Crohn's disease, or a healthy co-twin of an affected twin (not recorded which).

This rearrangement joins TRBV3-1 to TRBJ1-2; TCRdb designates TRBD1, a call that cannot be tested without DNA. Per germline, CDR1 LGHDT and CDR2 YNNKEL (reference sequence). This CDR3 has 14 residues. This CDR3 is CASSQDNWAYGYTF.

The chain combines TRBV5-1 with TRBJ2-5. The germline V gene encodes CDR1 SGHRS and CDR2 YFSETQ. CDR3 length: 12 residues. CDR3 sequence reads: CASSLVQETQYF.

The chain's CDR3 is CASSFRDRTEAFF. The genes are TRBV12-3 or TRBV12-4 and TRBJ1-1; with no DNA, the TCRdb D assignment of TRBD1 cannot be verified. The CDR3 consists of 13 residues.

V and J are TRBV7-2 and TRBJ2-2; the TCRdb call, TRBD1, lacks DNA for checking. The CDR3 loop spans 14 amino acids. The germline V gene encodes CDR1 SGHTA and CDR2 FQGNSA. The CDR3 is CASSFLGGLGELFF.

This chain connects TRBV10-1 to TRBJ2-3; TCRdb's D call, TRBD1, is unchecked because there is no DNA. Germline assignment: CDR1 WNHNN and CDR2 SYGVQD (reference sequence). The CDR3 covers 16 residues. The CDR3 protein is CASNTGGTASTDTQYF.

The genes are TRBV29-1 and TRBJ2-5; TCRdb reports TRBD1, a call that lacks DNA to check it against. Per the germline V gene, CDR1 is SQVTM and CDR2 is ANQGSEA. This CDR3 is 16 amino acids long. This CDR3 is CSVEGVRGVGQETQYF.

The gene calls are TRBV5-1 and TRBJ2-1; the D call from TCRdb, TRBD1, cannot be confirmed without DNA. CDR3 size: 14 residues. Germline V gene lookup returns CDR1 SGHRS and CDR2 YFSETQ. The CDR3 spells CTSSLGTGVNEQFF.

CDR3 residues: CASSGDRGYEQFF. The chain has TRBV5-1 and TRBJ2-1; there is no DNA to check the TCRdb D call of TRBD1. Germline V gene lookup returns CDR1 SGHRS and CDR2 YFSETQ. This CDR3 contains 13 residues.

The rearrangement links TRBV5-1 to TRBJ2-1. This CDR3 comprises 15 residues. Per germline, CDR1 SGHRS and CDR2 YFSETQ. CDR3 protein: CASSLRSENYNEQFF. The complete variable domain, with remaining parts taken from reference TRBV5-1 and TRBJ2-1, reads KAGVTQTPRYLIKTRGQQVTLSCSPISGHRSVSWYQQTPGQGLQFLFEYFSETQRNKGNFPGRFSGRQFSNSRSEMNVSTLELGDSALYLCASSLRSENYNEQFFGPGTRLTVL.

CDR3 residues: CASSQGPTSNQPQHF. The chain combines TRBV5-1 with TRBJ1-5. In germline, CDR1 is SGHRS, CDR2 YFSETQ. The CDR3 is 15 amino acids.

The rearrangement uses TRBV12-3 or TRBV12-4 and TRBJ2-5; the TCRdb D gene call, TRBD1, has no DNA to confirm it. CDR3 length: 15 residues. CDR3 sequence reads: CASSWLGKGEETQYF.

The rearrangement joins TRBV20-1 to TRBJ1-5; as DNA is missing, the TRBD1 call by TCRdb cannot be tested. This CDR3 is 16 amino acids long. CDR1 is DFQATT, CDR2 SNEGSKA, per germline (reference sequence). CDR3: CSARNTGQYSNQPQHF.

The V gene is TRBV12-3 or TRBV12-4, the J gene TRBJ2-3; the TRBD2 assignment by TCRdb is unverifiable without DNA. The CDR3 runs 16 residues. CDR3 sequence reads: CASSTGLAGGADTQYF.

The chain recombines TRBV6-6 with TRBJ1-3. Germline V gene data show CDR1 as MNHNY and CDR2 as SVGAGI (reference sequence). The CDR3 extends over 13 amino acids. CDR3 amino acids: CASSPLNGNTIYF.

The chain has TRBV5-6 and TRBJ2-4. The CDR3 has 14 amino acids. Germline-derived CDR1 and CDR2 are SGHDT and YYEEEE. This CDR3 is CASSLAGSENIQYF.

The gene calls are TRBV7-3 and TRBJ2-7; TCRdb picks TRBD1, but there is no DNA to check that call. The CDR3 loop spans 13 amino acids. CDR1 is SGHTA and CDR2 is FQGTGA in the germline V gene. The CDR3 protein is CASSLRPDDKQYF.

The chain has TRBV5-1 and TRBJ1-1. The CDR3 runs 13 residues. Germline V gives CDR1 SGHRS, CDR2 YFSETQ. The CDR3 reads CASSLEQDTEAFF.